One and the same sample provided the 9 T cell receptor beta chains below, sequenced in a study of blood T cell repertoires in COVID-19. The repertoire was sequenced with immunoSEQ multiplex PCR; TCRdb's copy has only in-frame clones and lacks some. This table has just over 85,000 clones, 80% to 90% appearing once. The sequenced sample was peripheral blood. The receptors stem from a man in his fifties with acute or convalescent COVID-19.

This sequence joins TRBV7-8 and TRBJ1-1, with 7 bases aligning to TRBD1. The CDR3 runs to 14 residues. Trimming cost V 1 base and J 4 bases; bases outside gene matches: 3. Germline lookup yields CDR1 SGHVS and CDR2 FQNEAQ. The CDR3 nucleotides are TGTGCCAGCAGCTTAGACAGGGGTATCACTGAAGCTTTCTTT. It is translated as CASSLDRGITEAFF.

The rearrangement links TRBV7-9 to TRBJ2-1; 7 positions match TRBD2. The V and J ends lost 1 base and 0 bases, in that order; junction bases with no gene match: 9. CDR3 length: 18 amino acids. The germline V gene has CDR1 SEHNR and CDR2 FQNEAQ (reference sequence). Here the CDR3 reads CASSLVRLALSSYNEQFF. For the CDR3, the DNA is TGTGCCAGCAGCTTAGTTCGACTAGCCTTGAGCTCCTACAATGAGCAGTTCTTC.

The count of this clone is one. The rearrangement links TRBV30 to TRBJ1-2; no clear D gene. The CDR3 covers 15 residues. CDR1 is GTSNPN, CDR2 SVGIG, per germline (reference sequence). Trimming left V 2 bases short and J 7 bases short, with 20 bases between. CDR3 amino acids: CAWSRRSRTMPGYTF. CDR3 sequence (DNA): TGTGCCTGGAGTCGGCGCAGCCGGACTATGCCTGGCTACACCTTC.

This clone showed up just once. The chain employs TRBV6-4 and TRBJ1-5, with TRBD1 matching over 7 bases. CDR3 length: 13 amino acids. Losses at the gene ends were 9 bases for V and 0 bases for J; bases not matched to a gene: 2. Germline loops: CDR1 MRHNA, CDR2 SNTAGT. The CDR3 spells CARRGLSNQPQHF. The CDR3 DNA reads TGTGCCAGGAGGGGGCTTAGCAATCAGCCCCAGCATTTT.

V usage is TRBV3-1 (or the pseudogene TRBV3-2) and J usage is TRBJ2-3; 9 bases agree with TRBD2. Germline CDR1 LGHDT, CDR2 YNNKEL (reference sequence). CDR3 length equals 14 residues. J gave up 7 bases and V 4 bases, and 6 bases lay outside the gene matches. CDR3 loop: CASSPSGTPNTQYF. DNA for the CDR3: TGTGCCAGCAGCCCTAGCGGGACCCCGAATACGCAGTATTTT.

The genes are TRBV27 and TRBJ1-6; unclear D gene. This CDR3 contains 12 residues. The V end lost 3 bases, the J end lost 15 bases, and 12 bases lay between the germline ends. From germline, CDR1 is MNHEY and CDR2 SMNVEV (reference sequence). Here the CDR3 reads CASSFGLSGLHF. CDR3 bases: TGTGCCAGCAGTTTTGGACTTTCCGGCCTCCACTTT.

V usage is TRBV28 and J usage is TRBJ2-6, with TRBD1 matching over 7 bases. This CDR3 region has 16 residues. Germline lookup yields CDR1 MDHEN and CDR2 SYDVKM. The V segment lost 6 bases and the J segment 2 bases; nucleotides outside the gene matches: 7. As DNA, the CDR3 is TGTGCCAGCAGACCTATACAGGGGACTGGGGCCAACGTCCTGACTTTC. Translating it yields CASRPIQGTGANVLTF.

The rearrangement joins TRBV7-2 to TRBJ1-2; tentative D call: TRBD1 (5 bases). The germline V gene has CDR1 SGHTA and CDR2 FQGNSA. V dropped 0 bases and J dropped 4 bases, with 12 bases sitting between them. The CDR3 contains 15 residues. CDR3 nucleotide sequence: TGTGCCAGCAGCTTAGCGTCGGGGGGAGGCTATGGCTACACCTTC. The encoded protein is CASSLASGGGYGYTF.

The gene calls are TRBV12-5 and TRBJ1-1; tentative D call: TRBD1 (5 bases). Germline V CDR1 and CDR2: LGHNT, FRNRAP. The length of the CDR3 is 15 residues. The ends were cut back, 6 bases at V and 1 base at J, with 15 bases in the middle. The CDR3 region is CASGRDRFGNTEAFF. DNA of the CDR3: TGTGCTAGTGGCCGAGACAGATTTGGGAACACTGAAGCTTTCTTT.